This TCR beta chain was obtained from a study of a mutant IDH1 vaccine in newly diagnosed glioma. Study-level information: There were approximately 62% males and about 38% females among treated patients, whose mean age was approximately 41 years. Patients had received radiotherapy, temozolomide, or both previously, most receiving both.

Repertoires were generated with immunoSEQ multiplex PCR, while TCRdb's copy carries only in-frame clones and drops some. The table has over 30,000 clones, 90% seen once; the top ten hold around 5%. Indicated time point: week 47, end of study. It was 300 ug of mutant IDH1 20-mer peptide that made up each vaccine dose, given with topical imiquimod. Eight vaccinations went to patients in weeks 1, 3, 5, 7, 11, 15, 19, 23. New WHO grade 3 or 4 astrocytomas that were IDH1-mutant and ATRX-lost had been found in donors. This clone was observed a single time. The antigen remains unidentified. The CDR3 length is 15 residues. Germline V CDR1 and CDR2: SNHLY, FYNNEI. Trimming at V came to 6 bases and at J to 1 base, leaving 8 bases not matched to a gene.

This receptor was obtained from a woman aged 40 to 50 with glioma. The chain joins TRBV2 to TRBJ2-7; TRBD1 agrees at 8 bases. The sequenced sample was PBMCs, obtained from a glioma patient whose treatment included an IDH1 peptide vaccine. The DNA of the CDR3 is TGTGCCAGCAGCGGAGCGAGGACAGGGTCCTACGAGCAGTACTTC. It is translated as CASSGARTGSYEQYF.